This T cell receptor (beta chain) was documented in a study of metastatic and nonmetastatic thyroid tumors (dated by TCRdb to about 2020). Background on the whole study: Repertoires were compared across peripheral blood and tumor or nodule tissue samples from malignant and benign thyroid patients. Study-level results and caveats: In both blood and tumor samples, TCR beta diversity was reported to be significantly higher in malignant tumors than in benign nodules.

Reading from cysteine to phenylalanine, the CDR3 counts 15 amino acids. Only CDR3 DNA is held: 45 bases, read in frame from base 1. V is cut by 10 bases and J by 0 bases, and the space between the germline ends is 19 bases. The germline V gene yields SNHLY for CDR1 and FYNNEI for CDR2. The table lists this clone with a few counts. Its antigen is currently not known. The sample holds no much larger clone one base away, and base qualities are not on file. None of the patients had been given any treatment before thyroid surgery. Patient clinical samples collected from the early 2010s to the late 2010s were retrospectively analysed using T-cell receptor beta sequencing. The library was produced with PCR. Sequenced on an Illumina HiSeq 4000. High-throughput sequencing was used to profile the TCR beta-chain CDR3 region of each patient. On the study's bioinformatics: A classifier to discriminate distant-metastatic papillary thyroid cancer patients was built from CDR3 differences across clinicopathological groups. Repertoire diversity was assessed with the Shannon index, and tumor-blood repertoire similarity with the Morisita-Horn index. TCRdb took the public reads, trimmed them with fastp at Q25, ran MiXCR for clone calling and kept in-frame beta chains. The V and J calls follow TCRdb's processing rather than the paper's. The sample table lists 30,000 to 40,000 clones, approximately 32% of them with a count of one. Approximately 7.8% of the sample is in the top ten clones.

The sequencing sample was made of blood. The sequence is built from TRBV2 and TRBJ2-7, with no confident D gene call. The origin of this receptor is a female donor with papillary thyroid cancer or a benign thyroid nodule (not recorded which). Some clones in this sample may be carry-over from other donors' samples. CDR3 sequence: CAIKLMAVSSYEQYF. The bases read TGTGCCATCAAGTTGATGGCGGTGAGCTCCTACGAGCAGTACTTC.